This T cell receptor (beta chain) was profiled in a study of blood T cell repertoires in COVID-19. Trimming removed 4 bases at V and 0 bases at J, with 10 bases between. The CDR3 consists of 14 residues. Looked up from germline, CDR1 is LNHDA and CDR2 is SQIVND (reference sequence). The table came from immunoSEQ multiplex PCR; TCRdb's copy has only in-frame clones and leaves some out. Of about 240,000 clones listed, roughly 80% are singletons. The source is a woman older than 75 with acute or convalescent COVID-19. The J gene is TRBJ2-7, the V gene TRBV19, with D hard to call. Sequenced material: peripheral blood. Written as DNA, the CDR3 is TGTGCCAGTAGTAAGTACGCGAGCTCCTACGAGCAGTACTTC. Amino acid sequence: CASSKYASSYEQYF.